Shown below are 25 T cell receptor beta chains from a single sample sequenced in a study of blood T cell repertoires in COVID-19. Produced via immunoSEQ multiplex PCR; TCRdb's table is partial and in-frame only. The sample yields about 250,000 clones, roughly four fifths seen once. Sequenced input: peripheral blood. Every receptor here comes from a man aged 50-60 years with active or convalescent COVID-19.

This chain uses TRBV5-1 with TRBJ1-3, with D tentatively TRBD1 (6 bases). Germline V gives CDR1 SGHRS, CDR2 YFSETQ. V lost 7 bases to trimming and J lost 0 bases, with 8 bases between them. This CDR3 spans 13 amino acids. For the CDR3, the DNA is TGCGCCAGCCGGGACACCTCTGGAAACACCATATATTTT. Protein product: CASRDTSGNTIYF.

The genes are TRBV6-5 and TRBJ1-5; TRBD1 matches at 8 bases. With V trimmed by 4 bases and J by 4 bases, 3 bases remained unmatched. This CDR3 is built from 14 residues. CDR1 MNHEY and CDR2 SVGAGI come from the germline V gene. For the CDR3, the DNA is TGTGCCAGCAGTTCGGGACAGGAGAATCAGCCCCAGCATTTT. Encoded protein: CASSSGQENQPQHF.

The rearrangement links TRBV19 to TRBJ1-2, with 10 bases fitting TRBD1. The CDR3 is 14 amino acids. Trimming at V came to 5 bases and at J to 6 bases, leaving 6 bases not matched to a gene. Germline CDR1 and CDR2: LNHDA and SQIVND (reference sequence). CDR3 sequence: CASSAPGQGHGYTF. The DNA of the CDR3 is TGTGCCAGTAGTGCCCCGGGACAGGGGCATGGCTACACCTTC.

This clone showed up just a few times. The V and J genes are TRBV3-1 (or the pseudogene TRBV3-2) and TRBJ1-5; D may be TRBD1 (6 bases). The CDR3 is made up of 14 amino acids. V lost 4 bases and J 8 bases, leaving 15 bases between the germline ends. The germline CDR1 and CDR2 sequences are LGHDT and YNNKEL (reference sequence). CDR3 nucleotide sequence: TGTGCCAGCAGCCGAAGGGGGAGGGGTGAGCCCCAGCATTTT. This gives the protein CASSRRGRGEPQHF.

The chain is built from TRBV27 and TRBJ2-5, with 9 bases identical to TRBD1. After removal of 5 bases from V and 5 bases from J, the junction contained 9 bases not matched to a gene. Germline CDR1 is MNHEY and CDR2 is SMNVEV (reference sequence). The CDR3 has 15 residues. The CDR3 spells CASSLAGTGRETQYF. The CDR3 nucleotides read TGTGCCAGCAGTCTTGCCGGGACAGGGAGGGAGACCCAGTACTTC.

J is TRBJ2-1 and V is TRBV5-1, with 9 nucleotides matching TRBD2. Germline CDR1 and CDR2: SGHRS and YFSETQ. V shed 0 bases, J shed 8 bases, and the junction held 6 bases outside the gene matches. The CDR3 is made up of 15 amino acids. This chain's CDR3 is CASSLAGTSYHEQFF. DNA of the CDR3: TGCGCCAGCAGCTTGGCCGGGACTAGCTATCATGAGCAGTTCTTC.

The chain is built from TRBV6-5 and TRBJ1-3, with D possibly TRBD1 on 5 matching bases. The CDR3 is 13 amino acids. CDR1 and CDR2 from the germline V gene are MNHEY and SVGAGI. V shed 4 bases and J shed 7 bases, with 11 bases lying between them. In nucleotides, the CDR3 is TGTGCCAGCAGTTTGAACAGACAGAACACCATATATTTT. It translates to CASSLNRQNTIYF.

The V and J genes are TRBV19 and TRBJ1-3; D is uncertain. The CDR3 sequence is 15 residues long. Trimming left V 5 bases short and J 2 bases short, with 13 bases between. The germline V gene encodes CDR1 LNHDA and CDR2 SQIVND (reference sequence). CDR3 sequence reads: CASSPAGRPGNTIYF. The CDR3 nucleotides are TGTGCCAGTAGTCCAGCGGGGAGGCCTGGAAACACCATATATTTT.

The chain uses TRBV7-9 and TRBJ2-2; 7 bases line up with TRBD1. Germline lookup yields CDR1 SEHNR and CDR2 FQNEAQ (reference sequence). The V segment lost 1 base and the J segment 8 bases; nucleotides outside the gene matches: 7. The CDR3 runs to 15 residues. The CDR3 nucleotides read TGTGCCAGCAGCTTAGGGGACAGCTCTACAGGGGAGCTGTTTTTT. This encodes CASSLGDSSTGELFF. Together with reference TRBV7-9 and TRBJ2-2, the CDR3 gives the full variable domain: DTGVSQNPRHKITKRGQNVTFRCDPISEHNRLYWYRQTLGQGPEFLTYFQNEAQLEKSRLLSDRFSAERPKGSFSTLEIQRTEQGDSAMYLCASSLGDSSTGELFFGEGSRLTVL.

The chain recombines TRBV19 with TRBJ2-3; TRBD2 might be the D (5 bases). The germline V gene has CDR1 LNHDA and CDR2 SQIVND (reference sequence). The CDR3 runs 14 residues. V was trimmed by 5 bases and J by 0 bases, leaving 9 bases between them. CDR3 region: CASSQRESTDTQYF. CDR3 sequence (DNA): TGTGCCAGTAGTCAAAGGGAGAGCACAGATACGCAGTATTTT.

This chain connects TRBV7-9 to TRBJ2-3; 14 bases are a match to TRBD2. The CDR3 length is 17 residues. CDR1 SEHNR and CDR2 FQNEAQ come from the germline V gene (reference sequence). The V segment lost 3 bases and the J segment 5 bases; nucleotides outside the gene matches: 7. CDR3 amino acids: CASSLWTSGGSVDTQYF. The CDR3 DNA sequence: TGTGCCAGCAGCTTGTGGACTAGCGGGGGGTCCGTAGATACGCAGTATTTT.

Written as DNA, the CDR3 is TGTGCCCTAACCCCGAGCTCCTACAATGAGCAGTTCTTC. Its protein is CALTPSSYNEQFF. This chain joins TRBV30 and TRBJ2-1; D remains ambiguous. V was trimmed by 8 bases and J by 0 bases, leaving 11 bases between them. Germline CDR1 is GTSNPN and CDR2 is SVGIG (reference sequence). CDR3 length: 13 amino acids. The full variable domain, with the rest looked up from reference TRBV30 and TRBJ2-1, is SQTIHQWPATLVQPVGSPLSLECTVEGTSNPNLYWYRQAAGRGLQLLFYSVGIGQISSEVPQNLSASRPQDRQFILSSKKLLLSDSGFYLCALTPSSYNEQFFGPGTRLTVL.

As DNA, the CDR3 is TGTGCCAGCAGCTTAAAGCGGGGGGCTTCCTACAATGAGCAGTTCTTC. Protein: CASSLKRGASYNEQFF. The V and J genes are TRBV7-8 and TRBJ2-1; 9 bases are shared with TRBD2. V gave up 2 bases and J gave up 1 base; unmatched junction bases: 3. CDR3 size: 16 residues. The germline V gene has CDR1 SGHVS and CDR2 FQNEAQ.

The chain couples TRBV18 to TRBJ2-7; a possible D gene is TRBD2 (6 bases). Germline CDR1 is KGHSH and CDR2 is LQKENI. The CDR3 has 16 amino acids. V was trimmed by 0 bases and J by 5 bases, leaving 17 bases between them. This CDR3 is CASSPPNSGDPHEQYF. The CDR3 DNA is TGTGCCAGCTCACCACCGAATTCGGGGGACCCCCACGAGCAGTACTTC.

This clone has a single count. V usage is TRBV6-5 and J usage is TRBJ1-6; D is possibly TRBD1 (6 bases). Per germline, CDR1 MNHEY and CDR2 SVGAGI. This CDR3 has 14 residues. The V end lost 8 bases, the J end lost 6 bases, and 14 bases lay between the germline ends. CDR3 sequence: CASGPGTINSPLHF. The CDR3 nucleotides read TGTGCCAGCGGCCCCGGGACAATTAATTCACCCCTCCACTTT.

This chain links TRBV4-2 with TRBJ1-6, with 9 bases aligning to TRBD1. Trimming removed 1 base from V and 7 bases from J; junction bases left unmatched: 5. This CDR3 contains 16 residues. Germline V gives CDR1 LGHNA, CDR2 YNFKEQ. For the CDR3, the DNA is TGTGCCAGCAGCCAAGGGACAGGGGACGTCAATTCACCCCTCCACTTT. It translates to CASSQGTGDVNSPLHF.

This sequence joins TRBV2 and TRBJ2-1; perhaps TRBD2 as D (7 bases). The length of the CDR3 is 16 residues. V gave up 3 bases and J gave up 3 bases, with 15 bases separating them. CDR1 is SNHLY, CDR2 FYNNEI, per germline. The CDR3 DNA sequence: TGTGCCAGCAGTGATACTAGGGGGGGTGTCTACAATGAGCAGTTCTTC. Encoded protein: CASSDTRGGVYNEQFF.

V gene TRBV7-2 combines with J gene TRBJ2-7, with TRBD2 matching 10 bases. CDR3 length: 19 amino acids. Looked up from germline, CDR1 is SGHTA and CDR2 is FQGNSA. Unmatched junction bases numbered 12, after V lost 1 base and J lost 0 bases. CDR3 DNA sequence: TGTGCCAGCAGCTTAGATTGGCGGGGCCAGCGGGGGGGCTCCTACGAGCAGTACTTC. Encoded protein: CASSLDWRGQRGGSYEQYF.

V and J are TRBV27 and TRBJ2-7; the match to TRBD2 covers 7 bases. Germline V gene lookup returns CDR1 MNHEY and CDR2 SMNVEV (reference sequence). V lost 2 bases, J lost 4 bases, and 8 bases stayed unmatched. This CDR3 region has 15 residues. The CDR3 bases are TGTGCCAGCAGTTTAACGAGCGGGGAGTTGTACGAGCAGTACTTC. It encodes CASSLTSGELYEQYF.

The V gene is TRBV9, the J gene TRBJ1-1; D possibly corresponds to TRBD1 (5 bases). This CDR3 spans 15 amino acids. Germline CDR1 is SGDLS and CDR2 is YYNGEE. V was cut by 4 bases and J by 1 base, with 14 bases left in between. In DNA form, the CDR3 reads TGTGCCAGCAGCCCAGGGACTCTTGGGAACACTGAAGCTTTCTTT. Translation: CASSPGTLGNTEAFF.

This clone has only one observation. The chain couples TRBV19 to TRBJ1-1; TRBD1 agrees at 7 bases. The CDR3 loop spans 13 amino acids. The trim removed 10 bases at V and 4 bases at J, leaving 9 bases unmatched. Germline loops: CDR1 LNHDA, CDR2 SQIVND (reference sequence). CDR3 sequence: CATRTGWGTEAFF. The CDR3 DNA follows: TGTGCCACCCGGACAGGTTGGGGCACTGAAGCTTTCTTT.

This chain joins TRBV5-8 and TRBJ1-5; TRBD1 might be the D (5 bases). This CDR3 is built from 13 residues. Germline V gives CDR1 SGHTS, CDR2 YDEGEE. With 4 bases removed from V and 9 bases from J, the gap between germline ends came to 14 bases. CDR3 sequence (DNA): TGTGCCAGCAGCCAGGGCCACGGGGGGCCCCAGCATTTT. The encoded protein is CASSQGHGGPQHF.

This clone was observed once. This chain joins TRBV7-2 and TRBJ2-1, with 8 bases aligning to TRBD1. CDR3 length: 16 residues. V lost 4 bases to trimming and J lost 5 bases; unmatched junction nucleotides: 10. Germline CDR1 and CDR2: SGHTA and FQGNSA. This chain's CDR3 is CASSSSGQGRNNEQFF. For the CDR3, the DNA is TGTGCCAGCAGCTCCTCAGGACAGGGACGGAACAATGAGCAGTTCTTC.

The chain links TRBV25-1 to TRBJ1-1; 9 positions match TRBD1. The CDR3 has 15 residues. CDR1 and CDR2 (germline): MGHDK, SYGVNS. Trimming cost V 2 bases and J 2 bases; bases outside gene matches: 3. The CDR3 DNA reads TGTGCCAGCAGTGAAGCGACAGGGGGAAACACTGAAGCTTTCTTT. It yields the protein CASSEATGGNTEAFF.

This chain connects TRBV28 to TRBJ1-1, with a weak D call TRBD1 (6 bases). V was trimmed by 2 bases and J by 6 bases, leaving 10 bases between them. The germline V gene encodes CDR1 MDHEN and CDR2 SYDVKM. The CDR3 is made up of 13 amino acids. The CDR3: CASSLLRGAEAFF. CDR3 DNA sequence: TGTGCCAGCAGTTTACTCAGGGGAGCTGAAGCTTTCTTT.